One T cell receptor (beta chain) is described in this entry. Its antigen is still unknown. The data are from a study of cytomegalovirus exposure and HLA in healthy donors. Study details: As an earlier analysis found, about 190 million T cells yielded about 100 million unique TCR beta sequences. Regarding the study as a whole: Prior analysis indicated that the majority of TCR beta V segments exhibited productivity approximately 90% or approximately 30% of the time. CMV serostatus was the only recorded immune exposure for donors.

This CDR3 has 13 residues. V lost 3 bases and J 1 base, leaving 7 bases between the germline ends. Per germline, CDR1 SQVTM and CDR2 ANQGSEA. Primers: 60 Vbeta forward and 13 Jbeta reverse. Some clones are missing from TCRdb's copy, which holds only in-frame ones; the method was immunoSEQ multiplex PCR. There are 50,000 to 60,000 clones in the sample; 77% occur only once, and 2.7% lies in the top ten. The rearrangement joins TRBV29-1 to TRBJ1-5, with a possible D match to TRBD1 (6 bases). Sequenced: PBMCs. The clonotype comes from a woman aged 40 to 50 in good health and CMV-seropositive. The CDR3 reads CSVDTGSNQPQHF. The CDR3 DNA sequence: TGCAGCGTTGATACAGGGAGCAATCAGCCCCAGCATTTT.